Listed below are T cell receptor beta chains from one sample, sequenced in a study of blood T cell repertoires in COVID-19. The table came from immunoSEQ multiplex PCR; TCRdb's copy has only in-frame clones and leaves some out. The sample holds 150,000 to 200,000 clones, 65% to 90% seen once. Sequencing was performed on PBMCs or T cells enriched from blood (not recorded which). These receptor sequences come from a man in his forties who had recovered from COVID-19. Both conserved end residues are part of each CDR3. The order of the fields is clone size, V gene, J gene, D gene, CDR3 protein, CDR3 DNA. The D gene is left open where the match is weak. Expanded clones get a size class; other rows say once, few or many, or leave the size out.

>once|TRBV5-4|TRBJ1-3|-
CASSLEGTIYF
TGTGCCAGCAGCTTGGAGGGGACCATATATTTT
>-|TRBV9|TRBJ1-2|-
CASSVHDAGDDYGYTF
TGTGCCAGCAGCGTACACGATGCAGGGGATGACTATGGCTACACCTTC
>-|TRBV2|TRBJ1-4|-
CASSNMGTPDREKLFF
TGTGCCAGCAGCAATATGGGGACACCAGATCGGGAAAAACTGTTTTTT
>-|TRBV6-5|TRBJ1-6|TRBD1
CASGQDSPLHF
TGTGCCAGCGGACAGGATTCACCCCTCCACTTT
>few|TRBV6-5|TRBJ2-1|TRBD2
CASSYRREGIHEQFF
TGTGCCAGCAGTTACCGGCGGGAGGGTATCCATGAGCAGTTCTTC
>-|TRBV3-1/TRBV3-2|TRBJ2-7|-
CASSKRVAQASYEQYF
TGTGCCAGCAGCAAAAGAGTGGCACAGGCTTCGTACGAGCAGTACTTC
>few|TRBV6-1|TRBJ2-7|-
CASSEPETYEQYF
TGTGCCAGCAGTGAACCGGAGACCTACGAGCAGTACTTC
>few|TRBV7-2|TRBJ1-2|-
CASSFKGGTYGYTF
TGTGCCAGCAGCTTCAAGGGAGGGACCTATGGCTACACCTTC
>-|TRBV15|TRBJ2-2|-
CATGTSGLTGELFF
TGTGCCACCGGGACTTCGGGCCTCACCGGGGAGCTGTTTTTT
>once|TRBV7-2|TRBJ1-6|-
CASSFATRPHRNSPLHF
TGTGCCAGCAGCTTTGCTACTCGGCCCCACAGGAATTCACCCCTCCACTTT
>-|TRBV14|TRBJ2-1|TRBD2
CASSHDPSGIYNEQFF
TGTGCCAGCAGCCATGATCCTAGCGGGATCTACAATGAGCAGTTCTTC
>-|TRBV7-3|TRBJ2-3|TRBD2
CASSQTIGTSLPDTQYF
TGTGCCAGCAGCCAAACCATCGGGACTAGCCTCCCAGATACGCAGTATTTT
>-|TRBV7-9|TRBJ1-1|TRBD1
CASSSGTGLEAFF
TGTGCCAGCAGTTCCGGGACAGGGCTCGAAGCTTTCTTT
>once|TRBV3-1/TRBV3-2|TRBJ1-2|TRBD1
CASSQDKSGGRGYTF
TGTGCCAGCAGCCAAGATAAGTCAGGGGGCCGTGGCTACACCTTC
>-|TRBV10-3|TRBJ2-2|-
CAISGPQTGSGELFF
TGTGCCATCAGTGGCCCACAAACAGGGAGCGGGGAGCTGTTTTTT
>-|TRBV25-1|TRBJ2-2|-
CASSDVRTNTGELFF
TGTGCCAGCAGTGACGTGAGAACGAACACCGGGGAGCTGTTTTTT
>-|TRBV6-5|TRBJ1-1|-
CASSYSKGLSTEAFF
TGTGCCAGCAGTTACTCGAAGGGGTTGAGCACTGAAGCTTTCTTT
>-|TRBV11-2|TRBJ1-2|-
CASSLTPEAIYGYTF
TGTGCCAGCAGCTTAACCCCCGAAGCTATCTATGGCTACACCTTC
>-|TRBV7-9|TRBJ1-4|-
CASSLSGQLFITNEKLFF
TGTGCCAGCAGCTTATCCGGACAGCTCTTTATAACTAATGAAAAACTGTTTTTT
>-|TRBV18|TRBJ1-2|-
CASSPSANYGYTF
TGTGCCAGCTCACCTAGTGCAAACTATGGCTACACCTTC
>-|TRBV9|TRBJ2-2|-
CASSVGSGNTGELFF
TGTGCCAGCAGCGTAGGGAGCGGGAACACCGGGGAGCTGTTTTTT
>-|TRBV28|TRBJ1-1|TRBD1
CASSSSFGTGQAFF
TGTGCCAGCAGTTCCTCATTTGGGACAGGCCAAGCTTTCTTT
>-|TRBV6-2/TRBV6-3|TRBJ2-1|TRBD2
CASSYVLAGAFEQFF
TGTGCCAGCAGTTACGTCCTAGCGGGAGCCTTTGAGCAGTTCTTC
>-|TRBV6-1|TRBJ1-1|TRBD1
CASSGRTGPTNTEAFF
TGTGCCAGCAGTGGAAGGACAGGCCCTACGAACACTGAAGCTTTCTTT
>-|TRBV7-9|TRBJ2-5|-
CASSLPVGGSQETQYF
TGTGCCAGCAGCTTACCCGTGGGGGGTTCCCAAGAGACCCAGTACTTC
>-|TRBV12-3/TRBV12-4|TRBJ2-5|TRBD1
CASRQQGETQYF
TGTGCCAGCAGACAACAGGGGGAGACCCAGTACTTC
>-|TRBV11-2|TRBJ1-2|-
CASSSYQGGNYGYTF
TGTGCCAGCAGCTCATACCAGGGAGGAAACTATGGCTACACCTTC
>-|TRBV7-3|TRBJ2-1|TRBD2
CASRLAGLNEQFF
TGTGCCAGCCGACTAGCGGGACTAAATGAGCAGTTCTTC
>-|TRBV9|TRBJ2-7|TRBD2
CASSVGTTSGRRYEQYF
TGTGCCAGCAGCGTAGGGACGACTAGCGGGAGACGGTACGAGCAGTACTTC
>-|TRBV19|TRBJ2-2|TRBD1
CASRSQGKGFTGELFF
TGTGCCAGTAGATCACAGGGGAAGGGTTTCACCGGGGAGCTGTTTTTT
>-|TRBV11-2|TRBJ1-4|TRBD1
CASSSRQGGEKLFF
TGTGCCAGCAGCTCGAGACAGGGTGGTGAAAAACTGTTTTTT
>-|TRBV7-8|TRBJ2-5|-
CASSWDTQEWETQYF
TGTGCCAGCAGCTGGGACACTCAAGAATGGGAGACCCAGTACTTC
>-|TRBV5-4|TRBJ1-2|-
CASSVDSSSTVGYTF
TGTGCCAGCAGCGTGGACAGTTCCTCTACCGTGGGCTACACCTTC
>-|TRBV5-5|TRBJ2-3|-
CASSLADTFTDTQYF
TGTGCCAGCAGCTTGGCAGATACCTTCACAGATACGCAGTATTTT
>-|TRBV5-1|TRBJ1-1|-
CASHTNTEAFF
TGCGCCAGCCACACGAACACTGAAGCTTTCTTT
>-|TRBV28|TRBJ2-1|TRBD2
CASGRDSYNEQFF
TGTGCCAGCGGGAGGGACTCCTACAATGAGCAGTTCTTC
>once|TRBV25-1|TRBJ1-2|-
CASGDLGGRRYTF
TGTGCCAGCGGGGATCTGGGGGGACGACGCTACACCTTC
>-|TRBV6-1|TRBJ2-3|-
CASSEQGPIRTDTQYF
TGTGCCAGCAGTGAACAGGGGCCGATAAGAACAGATACGCAGTATTTT
>-|TRBV7-2|TRBJ2-2|TRBD1
CASSRTGGDGELFF
TGTGCCAGCAGCCGGACAGGGGGGGACGGGGAGCTGTTTTTT